This T cell receptor (beta chain) came from a study of neurological immune-mediated disorders. This clonotype was found many times. Its cognate antigen is unknown. TCRdb reanalysed the 5' RACE reads using MiXCR and keeps one entry per CDR3 protein. Of fewer than 90,000 distinct CDR3 sequences in the sample, 10% were seen once. General study results and limits: While HTLV-1-associated myelopathy showed the greatest TCR clonal expansion, multiple sclerosis showed the least, falling below healthy controls.

Time point defined: longitudinal time-point 1 (baseline). The starting material, 2 million PBMCs stored at -80 C, gave rise to the unsorted libraries. The TCR sequence derives from a man aged 30 to 45 in good health. The specimen sequenced was PBMCs.

The chain's CDR3 is CASRDAGPGQGNEQFF. The CDR3 coding sequence is TGTGCCAGCAGGGATGCCGGCCCGGGGCAGGGCAATGAGCAGTTCTTC. The chain has TRBV28 and TRBJ2-1; the D gene could be TRBD1 or TRBD2 (5 bases each). V lost 6 bases and J 6 bases, leaving 21 bases between the germline ends. Per the germline V gene, CDR1 is MDHEN and CDR2 is SYDVKM. The length of the CDR3 is 16 residues.